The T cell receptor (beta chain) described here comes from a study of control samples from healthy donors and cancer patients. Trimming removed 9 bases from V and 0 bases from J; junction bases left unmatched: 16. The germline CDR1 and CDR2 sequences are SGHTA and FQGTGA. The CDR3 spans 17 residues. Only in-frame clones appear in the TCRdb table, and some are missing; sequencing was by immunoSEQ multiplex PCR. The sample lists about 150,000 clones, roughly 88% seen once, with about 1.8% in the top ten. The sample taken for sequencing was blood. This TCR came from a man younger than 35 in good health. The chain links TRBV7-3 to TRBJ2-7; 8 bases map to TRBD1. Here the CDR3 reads CARHRSPRTGNSYEQYF. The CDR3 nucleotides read TGTGCCAGACACAGGAGCCCTAGGACAGGGAACTCCTACGAGCAGTACTTC.